This is a list of T cell receptor beta chains from one sample in a study of shared clonotypes between healthy human individuals. TCRdb's table, derived via immunoSEQ multiplex PCR, lists solely in-frame clones and lacks some. There are nearly 1 million clones in the sample; 60% to 85% occur only once, and about 1.5% lies in the top ten. Sequenced material: memory CD4+ T cells sorted from blood. The receptors come from a man aged 18 to 30 in good health. The CDR3 runs from the conserved cysteine through the conserved F or W. A D gene is named only where the DNA matches it firmly. Size tells how often a clone was seen (once, few, many) or the class of an expanded clone, and some rows leave it out.

abundance,j_gene,d_gene,v_gene,CDR3nt,CDR3aa
once,TRBJ1-5,-,TRBV6-5,TGTGCCAGCAGTTACTCAGGGCATCAGCCCCAGCATTTT,CASSYSGHQPQHF
-,TRBJ2-7,-,TRBV7-9,TGTGCCAGCAGCCGATCGGGGGTTCTGAACTACGAGCAGTACTTC,CASSRSGVLNYEQYF
-,TRBJ2-7,-,TRBV5-5,TGTGCCAGCAGCTTGGATGGGTTACCCTACGAGCAGTACTTC,CASSLDGLPYEQYF
-,TRBJ2-3,-,TRBV6-1,TGTGCCAGCAGTGCCGCGGGTAGCACAGATACGCAGTATTTT,CASSAAGSTDTQYF
once,TRBJ2-7,TRBD2,TRBV5-1,TGCGCCAGCAGCTTGGCCCGTCTAGCGGGGGACGAGCAGTACTTC,CASSLARLAGDEQYF
-,TRBJ2-7,TRBD2,TRBV28,TGTGCCAGCCTTTCCGGGACTAGCGGGGGGTTATTCGATTACGAGCAGTACTTC,CASLSGTSGGLFDYEQYF
few,TRBJ2-7,TRBD1,TRBV29-1,TGCAGCGTTGCCGCCGGGACAGGGGGCTCCTACGAGCAGTACTTC,CSVAAGTGGSYEQYF
-,TRBJ2-1,-,TRBV13,TGTGCCAGCAGCCCACTAGGCCTTAGCTCCTACAATGAGCAGTTCTTC,CASSPLGLSSYNEQFF
-,TRBJ2-2,TRBD1,TRBV30,TGTGCCTGGAGCGGACAGGGCGCCGGGGAGCTGTTTTTT,CAWSGQGAGELFF
-,TRBJ1-4,TRBD1,TRBV7-2,TGTGCCAGCAGCTCCCAGACAGGGGTAAACGAAAAACTGTTTTTT,CASSSQTGVNEKLFF
-,TRBJ1-5,TRBD1,TRBV7-6,TGTGCCAGCAGCTTAAAGGGGCAGGGGGTAACCAATCAGCCCCAGCATTTT,CASSLKGQGVTNQPQHF
-,TRBJ2-5,-,TRBV28,TGTGCCAGCAGTTTGGAGTCCCCTCGTGAGACCCAGTACTTC,CASSLESPRETQYF
-,TRBJ1-6,-,TRBV2,TGTGCCAGCAGGGGGACGGGGGATAATTCACCCCTCCACTTT,CASRGTGDNSPLHF
-,TRBJ1-1,-,TRBV2,TGTGCCAGCAGTTCGACGGAGAACACTGAAGCTTTCTTT,CASSSTENTEAFF
-,TRBJ2-2,-,TRBV30,TGTGCCTGGTTCGGAGGGCACACCGGGGAGCTGTTTTTT,CAWFGGHTGELFF
-,TRBJ2-1,-,TRBV29-1,TGCAGCGTTGAAGATTGGTTATCAAGGAATGAGCAGTTCTTC,CSVEDWLSRNEQFF
few,TRBJ1-1,-,TRBV29-1,TGCAGCGTTGCAGGGGAATTCACTGAAGCTTTCTTT,CSVAGEFTEAFF
-,TRBJ1-1,TRBD1,TRBV29-1,TGCAGCGTCGTAAGACAGGGGAGAAATACTGAAGCTTTCTTT,CSVVRQGRNTEAFF
-,TRBJ1-1,-,TRBV6-6,TGTGCCAGCAGTAAGGGACTGACCGGGACTGAAGCTTTCTTT,CASSKGLTGTEAFF
-,TRBJ2-3,-,TRBV11-2,TGTGCCAGCAGCCCTCAGGGGACTACGAGAGGCACAGATACGCAGTATTTT,CASSPQGTTRGTDTQYF
few,TRBJ2-2,-,TRBV4-3,TGCGCCAGCAGCCAGAGGGGAGGAACCGGGGAGCTGTTTTTT,CASSQRGGTGELFF
-,TRBJ1-1,TRBD1,TRBV10-3,TGTGCCATCAGCCCACAGGGGGCAAACGCTTTCTTT,CAISPQGANAFF
few,TRBJ2-5,-,TRBV7-7,TGTGCTAGCTCTCTGGGCGGAGTAGCGGCGGAGACCCAGTACTTC,CASSLGGVAAETQYF
once,TRBJ1-5,TRBD1,TRBV27,TGTGCCAGCAGTTTCCGGGGGACAGCTAGCAATCAGCCCCAGCATTTT,CASSFRGTASNQPQHF
-,TRBJ2-5,TRBD2,TRBV5-1,TGCGCCAGCAGCTTGGACCTTAGCGGGTCAGAGACCCAGTACTTC,CASSLDLSGSETQYF
-,TRBJ2-3,-,TRBV5-1,TGCGCCAGCCAAGGTTCAGGAGATACGCAGTATTTT,CASQGSGDTQYF
-,TRBJ1-4,TRBD1,TRBV7-6,TGTGCCAGCAGCTCAACAGGGGGGAATGAAAAACTGTTTTTT,CASSSTGGNEKLFF
few,TRBJ2-1,TRBD2,TRBV4-1,TGCGCCAGCAGCCTCCGCGGGAGGGCCGAAGATGAGCAGTTCTTC,CASSLRGRAEDEQFF
-,TRBJ1-2,-,TRBV2,TGTGCCAGCACCGGGGAAACGTCCGGGACCTTC,CASTGETSGTF
-,TRBJ2-1,-,TRBV5-1,TGCGCCAGCAGCTTGGGTGCGGGAAACTCCTACAATGAGCAGTTCTTC,CASSLGAGNSYNEQFF
few,TRBJ2-3,TRBD2,TRBV28,TGTGCCAGCAGTTTCGGAAGCGGGGGGGTAGATACGCAGTATTTT,CASSFGSGGVDTQYF
once,TRBJ1-6,-,TRBV19,TGTGCCAGTAGTAGAGGGACGGAATCCTATAATTCACCCCTCCACTTT,CASSRGTESYNSPLHF
many,TRBJ1-1,-,TRBV7-2,TGTGCCAGCAGCTTATGGGAGAACACTGAAGCTTTCTTT,CASSLWENTEAFF
-,TRBJ2-5,TRBD2,TRBV5-1,TGCGCCAGCAGCCCCTTAGCGGGAGGGGAGACCCAGTACTTC,CASSPLAGGETQYF
-,TRBJ1-1,-,TRBV20-1,TGCAGTGCCCGCCCTGGAACTGAAGCTTTCTTT,CSARPGTEAFF
-,TRBJ1-2,-,TRBV6-6,TGTGCCAGCAGTTTTGTTCGATCGACTAACTATGGCTACACCTTC,CASSFVRSTNYGYTF
-,TRBJ1-1,-,TRBV7-2,TGTGCCAGCAGCTCCACTGGGCTGAACACTGAAGCTTTCTTT,CASSSTGLNTEAFF
once,TRBJ2-5,-,TRBV9,TGTGCCAGCAGCGTAGGCTTGGACAAAGAGACCCAGTACTTC,CASSVGLDKETQYF
-,TRBJ2-3,TRBD2,TRBV6-1,TGTGCCAGCAGTGAACAGCGGGGGGCCACAGATACGCAGTATTTT,CASSEQRGATDTQYF
-,TRBJ1-5,-,TRBV19,TGTGCCAGTAGTATAGGGGACGTACACAATCAGCCCCAGCATTTT,CASSIGDVHNQPQHF
-,TRBJ2-1,-,TRBV7-2,TGTGCCAGCAGCCCCGCGGCGGTGGACAATGAGCAGTTCTTC,CASSPAAVDNEQFF
-,TRBJ2-3,-,TRBV5-1,TGCGCCAGCAGCTTGCGCGGGGATGGCACAGATACGCAGTATTTT,CASSLRGDGTDTQYF
few,TRBJ1-1,-,TRBV30,TGTGCCTGGAGTCGTGTTGAAGCTTTCTTT,CAWSRVEAFF
-,TRBJ1-6,-,TRBV28,TGTGCCAGCAGTCGGATCTCCTATAATTCACCCCTCCACTTT,CASSRISYNSPLHF
-,TRBJ2-5,TRBD2,TRBV7-2,TGTGCCAGCAGCTTAGGAGTCCGGGAGGGCCTGGAGACCCAGTACTTC,CASSLGVREGLETQYF
-,TRBJ2-2,TRBD2,TRBV2,TGTGCCAGCAAGAGCGGGAGAAACACCGGGGAGCTGTTTTTT,CASKSGRNTGELFF